A single sample is the source of the 8 T cell receptor beta chains below, sequenced in a study of cytomegalovirus exposure and HLA in healthy donors. PCR involved 60 Vbeta and 13 Jbeta primers. Produced via immunoSEQ multiplex PCR; TCRdb's table is partial and in-frame only. The sample consists of about 170,000 clones, roughly 79% of them appearing once. Sample: PBMCs. The receptors derive from a woman in her thirties in good health and CMV-seropositive.

In this sample, this clone turned up a few times. The V and J genes are TRBV6-5 and TRBJ2-2; the match to TRBD2 covers 8 bases. The V and J ends lost 0 bases and 0 bases, in that order; junction bases with no gene match: 0. CDR3 length: 16 residues. CDR1 and CDR2 from the germline V gene are MNHEY and SVGAGI. Here the CDR3 DNA reads TGTGCCAGCAGTTACTCTAGCGGGGCGAACACCGGGGAGCTGTTTTTT. Protein sequence: CASSYSSGANTGELFF.

This clone was recorded only once. This rearrangement joins TRBV27 to TRBJ1-6; 8 nucleotides line up with TRBD1. Germline-derived CDR1 and CDR2 are MNHEY and SMNVEV (reference sequence). The junction had 6 bases not matched to a gene; V was cut back by 2 bases and J by 3 bases. The CDR3 is 17 residues long. The CDR3: CASSLEGQAIYNSPLHF. The CDR3, as DNA: TGTGCCAGCAGTTTAGAGGGACAGGCGATCTATAATTCACCCCTCCACTTT.

This clone showed up just once. The chain has TRBV27 and TRBJ2-3; maybe TRBD1 (6 bases). The germline CDR1 and CDR2 sequences are MNHEY and SMNVEV (reference sequence). V dropped 6 bases and J dropped 2 bases, with 18 bases sitting between them. The CDR3 has 16 amino acids. CDR3 DNA sequence: TGTGCCAGCAGCACCAGATTTAGGACAGTCACAGATACGCAGTATTTT. As protein: CASSTRFRTVTDTQYF.

The chain is built from TRBV4-3 and TRBJ2-3; D unclear. Per germline, CDR1 LGHNA and CDR2 YSLEER. The CDR3 has 13 amino acids. The ends were cut back, 0 bases at V and 14 bases at J, with 15 bases in the middle. CDR3 amino acids: CASSQDEKLPRYF. CDR3 in DNA: TGCGCCAGCAGCCAAGACGAAAAGCTTCCGAGGTATTTT.

This clone was found a few times. The chain carries TRBV6-5 and TRBJ1-5; a possible D gene is TRBD1 (6 bases). V was cut by 5 bases and J by 4 bases, with 9 bases left in between. Germline V gene data show CDR1 as MNHEY and CDR2 as SVGAGI. The CDR3 is 13 amino acids. In DNA form, the CDR3 reads TGTGCCAGCAGTATCGGACAGAATCAGCCCCAGCATTTT. Amino acid sequence: CASSIGQNQPQHF.

The chain is built from TRBV19 and TRBJ2-7, with 7 bases fitting TRBD2. Germline V gene data show CDR1 as LNHDA and CDR2 as SQIVND (reference sequence). V lost 3 bases to trimming and J lost 4 bases; unmatched junction nucleotides: 6. The CDR3 contains 14 residues. CDR3 sequence reads: CASSIGAGEYEQYF. Written as DNA, the CDR3 is TGTGCCAGTAGTATCGGGGCGGGGGAGTACGAGCAGTACTTC.

The chain carries TRBV10-3 and TRBJ1-2, with 8 bases matching TRBD1. CDR1 ENHRY and CDR2 SYGVKD come from the germline V gene. CDR3 length: 16 residues. V shed 4 bases and J 1 base; nucleotides not matched to a gene: 8. DNA of the CDR3: TGTGCCATCAGTGGGGCAGGGGGCAGGATTAACTATGGCTACACCTTC. Its protein is CAISGAGGRINYGYTF.

The genes are TRBV10-1 and TRBJ2-1, with D possibly TRBD2 on 5 matching bases. V lost 1 base and J lost 11, with 21 bases in between. CDR1 and CDR2 from the germline V gene are WNHNN and SYGVQD (reference sequence). The CDR3 extends over 16 amino acids. The CDR3 reads CASSELDSAGPGKQFF. The CDR3 DNA sequence: TGCGCCAGCAGTGAGTTGGATTCTGCGGGCCCGGGTAAGCAGTTCTTC.